These T cell receptor beta chains were read from a single sample in a study of neurological immune-mediated disorders. TCRdb analysed the 5' RACE reads with MiXCR anew, one entry per CDR3 protein. The sample consists of 50,000 to 65,000 distinct CDR3 sequences, roughly 3.5% of them appearing once. The source material was PBMCs. Receptors were obtained from a young man with multiple sclerosis. The CDR3 runs from the conserved cysteine through the conserved F or W. D genes are given only for firm matches. The size field is filled for only some rows; it gives once, few, many or a size class.

j_gene | v_gene | abundance | d_gene | CDR3aa | CDR3nt
TRBJ1-1 | TRBV15 | many | - | CATSRDWNTEAFF | TGTGCCACCAGCAGAGATTGGAACACTGAAGCTTTCTTT
TRBJ1-5 | TRBV12-3/TRBV12-4 | many | - | CASGQTGPKEPQHF | TGTGCCAGCGGACAAACCGGACCGAAGGAGCCCCAGCATTTT
TRBJ2-7 | TRBV5-6 | many | - | CASSAGYEQYF | TGTGCCAGCAGCGCGGGGTACGAGCAGTACTTC
TRBJ2-7 | TRBV30 | many | - | CAWKGNYEQYF | TGTGCCTGGAAGGGAAACTACGAGCAGTACTTC
TRBJ1-1 | TRBV28 | many | - | CASSYTREAFF | TGTGCCAGCAGTTACACCAGGGAAGCTTTCTTT
TRBJ2-1 | TRBV5-1 | many | TRBD1 | CASSLASYRGRWNEQFF | TGCGCCAGCAGCTTAGCATCTTACAGGGGGCGCTGGAATGAGCAGTTCTTC
TRBJ1-4 | TRBV20-1 | many | TRBD1 | CSLQGTAEKLFF | TGCAGCCTACAGGGGACGGCCGAAAAACTGTTTTTT
TRBJ2-7 | TRBV5-5 | many | - | CASSLDGFEQYF | TGTGCCAGCAGCTTGGACGGTTTCGAGCAGTACTTC
TRBJ2-4 | TRBV28 | many | - | CASSLIPSAKNIQYF | TGTGCCAGCAGTTTAATCCCCTCAGCCAAAAACATTCAGTACTTC
TRBJ2-5 | TRBV2 | few | - | CASRDPNQETQYF | TGTGCCAGCAGGGACCCTAACCAAGAGACCCAGTACTTC
TRBJ1-1 | TRBV29-1 | - | TRBD1 | CSVEQGENGAFF | TGCAGCGTAGAACAGGGGGAAAATGGTGCTTTCTTT
TRBJ1-1 | TRBV20-1 | many | - | CSARDFIKNTEAFF | TGCAGTGCTAGAGATTTTATCAAGAACACTGAAGCTTTCTTT
TRBJ2-2 | TRBV9 | many | - | CASSVDWSAGELFF | TGTGCCAGCAGCGTAGACTGGTCAGCCGGGGAGCTGTTTTTT
TRBJ2-7 | TRBV5-1 | many | TRBD2 | CASMSGLAGYEQYF | TGCGCCAGCATGTCGGGACTAGCGGGTTACGAGCAGTACTTC
TRBJ1-4 | TRBV6-1 | many | TRBD1 | CASSEMIGQGDEKLFF | TGTGCCAGCAGTGAAATGATCGGACAGGGGGACGAAAAACTGTTTTTT
TRBJ1-4 | TRBV29-1 | many | - | CSVEATGRKLFF | TGCAGCGTTGAAGCCACAGGGAGGAAACTGTTTTTT
TRBJ2-3 | TRBV5-1 | many | TRBD1 | CASSLGGTGTDTQYF | TGCGCCAGCAGCTTGGGTGGGACAGGGACAGATACGCAGTATTTT
TRBJ2-3 | TRBV11-2 | many | - | CASSLEYWGGAGRTDTQYF | TGTGCCAGCAGCTTAGAGTATTGGGGGGGGGCAGGCCGCACAGATACGCAGTATTTT
TRBJ1-5 | TRBV6-5 | many | - | CASSYTQGSQPQHF | TGTGCCAGCAGTTACACGCAGGGAAGTCAGCCCCAGCATTTT
TRBJ2-2 | TRBV7-6 | many | TRBD1 | CASSPPGGGELFF | TGTGCCAGCAGCCCTCCAGGGGGCGGGGAGCTGTTTTTT
TRBJ2-7 | TRBV6-5 | many | TRBD1 | CASRRDGQGFSYEQYF | TGTGCCAGCAGACGAGACGGACAGGGGTTCTCCTACGAGCAGTACTTC
TRBJ1-6 | TRBV10-3 | many | - | CAIRQAGEIENSPLHF | TGTGCCATCAGACAGGCCGGAGAGATTGAGAATTCACCCCTCCACTTT
TRBJ2-3 | TRBV10-3 | many | - | CAISPRTNTDTQYF | TGTGCCATCAGTCCCCGAACTAACACAGATACGCAGTATTTT
TRBJ1-4 | TRBV18 | many | - | CASSGRLNEKLFF | TGTGCCAGCTCAGGACGGCTAAATGAAAAACTGTTTTTT
TRBJ2-3 | TRBV20-1 | many | - | CSAPGYSSDTQYF | TGCAGTGCCCCGGGGTATTCGTCAGATACGCAGTATTTT
TRBJ1-1 | TRBV5-1 | many | - | CASRIQNTEAFF | TGCGCCAGTAGGATCCAAAACACTGAAGCTTTCTTT
TRBJ2-2 | TRBV20-1 | many | TRBD1 | CSADRGVSGELFF | TGCAGTGCTGACAGGGGAGTCTCCGGGGAGCTGTTTTTT
TRBJ2-4 | TRBV12-3/TRBV12-4 | many | TRBD2 | CASRKSGGGDLGHIQYF | TGTGCCAGCAGGAAGAGCGGGGGGGGAGATCTGGGTCACATTCAGTACTTC
TRBJ2-3 | TRBV5-1 | many | TRBD2 | CASSLQRGADTQYF | TGCGCCAGCAGCTTACAGCGGGGGGCAGATACGCAGTATTTT
TRBJ1-1 | TRBV28 | many | - | CASSSPGPVGTEAFF | TGTGCCAGCAGTTCCCCGGGTCCCGTGGGCACTGAAGCTTTCTTT
TRBJ2-3 | TRBV12-3/TRBV12-4 | many | - | CASMAGKGTQYF | TGTGCCAGCATGGCCGGCAAGGGCACGCAGTATTTT
TRBJ2-1 | TRBV5-6 | many | TRBD2 | CASSEGRGFPGLAYNEQFF | TGTGCCAGCAGCGAAGGGAGGGGGTTTCCGGGACTAGCCTACAATGAGCAGTTCTTC
TRBJ1-2 | TRBV6-1 | many | - | CASIGPVRRGYTF | TGTGCCAGCATAGGACCCGTCCGGCGCGGCTACACCTTC
TRBJ1-1 | TRBV12-3/TRBV12-4 | many | TRBD1 | CASSLAAGGTEAFF | TGTGCCAGCAGTTTAGCCGCAGGGGGCACTGAAGCTTTCTTT
TRBJ1-1 | TRBV5-1 | many | - | CASSYTGNTEAFF | TGCGCCAGCAGCTATACAGGGAACACTGAAGCTTTCTTT
TRBJ2-1 | TRBV27 | many | - | CASSSVLQGNEQFF | TGTGCCAGCAGTTCCGTGTTGCAGGGGAATGAGCAGTTCTTC
TRBJ2-1 | TRBV15 | many | - | CATSRALVGNEQFF | TGTGCCACCAGCAGAGCCCTAGTGGGAAATGAGCAGTTCTTC
TRBJ2-6 | TRBV5-1 | many | - | CASRGNSGANVLTF | TGCGCCAGCAGGGGGAACTCTGGGGCCAACGTCCTGACTTTC
TRBJ2-2 | TRBV5-5 | few | - | CASSFFYTNTGELFF | TGTGCCAGCAGCTTTTTCTACACGAACACCGGGGAGCTGTTTTTT
TRBJ2-7 | TRBV20-1 | many | - | CSARAGHTYEQYF | TGCAGTGCTAGAGCGGGACACACCTACGAGCAGTACTTC
TRBJ2-4 | TRBV20-1 | many | TRBD2 | CSARPSSGGKNIQYF | TGCAGTGCTAGACCTTCTAGCGGTGGCAAAAACATTCAGTACTTC
TRBJ2-1 | TRBV5-1 | many | - | CASSFSGDNEQFF | TGCGCCAGCAGCTTCTCGGGTGACAATGAGCAGTTCTTC
TRBJ2-7 | TRBV5-1 | - | TRBD1 | CASSFGTASSYEQYF | TGCGCCAGCAGCTTCGGGACAGCGTCCTCCTACGAGCAGTACTTC
TRBJ2-3 | TRBV27 | many | - | CASGVADTQYF | TGTGCCAGCGGGGTGGCAGATACGCAGTATTTT
TRBJ2-1 | TRBV30 | many | TRBD2 | CALGLASQFF | TGTGCCCTCGGACTAGCTTCGCAGTTCTTC
TRBJ2-1 | TRBV12-3/TRBV12-4 | medium-sized | TRBD1 | CASTSSTGNEQFF | TGTGCCAGCACTTCTTCGACAGGGAATGAGCAGTTCTTC